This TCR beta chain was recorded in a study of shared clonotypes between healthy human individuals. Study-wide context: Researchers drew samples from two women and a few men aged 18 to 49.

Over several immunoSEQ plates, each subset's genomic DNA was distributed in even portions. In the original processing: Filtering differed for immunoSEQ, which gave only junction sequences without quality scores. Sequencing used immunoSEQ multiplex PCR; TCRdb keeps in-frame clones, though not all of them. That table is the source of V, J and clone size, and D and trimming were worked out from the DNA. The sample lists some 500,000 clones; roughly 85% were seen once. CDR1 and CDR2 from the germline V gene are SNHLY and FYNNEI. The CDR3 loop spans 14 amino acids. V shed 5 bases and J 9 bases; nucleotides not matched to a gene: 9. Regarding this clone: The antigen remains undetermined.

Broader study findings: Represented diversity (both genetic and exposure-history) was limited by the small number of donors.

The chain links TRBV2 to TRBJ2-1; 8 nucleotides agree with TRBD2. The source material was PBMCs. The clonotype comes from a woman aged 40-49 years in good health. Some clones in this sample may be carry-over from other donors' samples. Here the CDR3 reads CASSSATRGGEQFF. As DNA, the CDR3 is TGTGCCAGCAGTTCAGCGACTCGGGGGGGTGAGCAGTTCTTC.